This T cell receptor beta chain derives from a study of T-cell memory formation after mild COVID-19. There are a few counts of this clonotype. The 5'RACE method, run with constant-segment primers, produced TCR alpha and TCR beta cDNA libraries (carrying sample barcodes and UMIs). In TCRdb, the 5' RACE reads were re-called with MiXCR into one record per CDR3 protein. Here the sample spans more than 450,000 distinct CDR3 sequences, 15% to 20% being singletons. The ends lost 2 bases at V and 11 bases at J; junction bases unmatched: 10. This CDR3 region has 14 residues. Per germline, CDR1 SGHTA and CDR2 FQGTGA.

The chain recombines TRBV7-3 with TRBJ2-7, with TRBD2 identical over 9 bases. The source is an adult woman who had mild COVID-19 (a few samples of this study predate the infection). Cell type and time point are not known. Sequenced sample: PBMCs or a T cell subset sorted from them (not recorded which). The DNA of the CDR3 is TGTGCCAGCAGCTTAGGTGCCTCTAGCGGGATGAAGTACTTC. It translates to CASSLGASSGMKYF.